These 12 T cell receptor beta chains were all obtained from the same sample, sequenced in a study of CD8+CD57+ T cells in acquired aplastic anemia. TCR beta VDJ and CDR3 profiling used genomic DNA as template. TCRdb called the reads again in MiXCR, with one record for every CDR3 protein. The sample contains about 210,000 distinct CDR3 sequences, roughly 33% of which appear only once. Sequencing was performed on sorted CD4+, CD8+, or CD8+CD57+ T cells (not recorded which) from PBMCs. These receptors were collected from a human donor in good health, serving as a control.

The sample holds many counts of this clonotype. The chain joins TRBV2 to TRBJ2-2; the D gene is possibly TRBD1 (6 bases). V gave up 9 bases and J gave up 3 bases, with 17 bases separating them. The CDR3 is 15 residues long. Germline CDR1 and CDR2: SNHLY and FYNNEI. The CDR3, as DNA: TGTGCCAGGGCAGGGGCGCAACGAGACACCGGGGAGCTGTTTTTT. Protein product: CARAGAQRDTGELFF.

J is TRBJ1-5 and V is TRBV24-1, with a weak D call TRBD1 (5 bases). CDR1 is KGHDR and CDR2 is SFDVKD in the germline V gene. V was trimmed by 4 bases and J by 1 base, leaving 7 bases between them. The CDR3 sequence is 14 residues long. CDR3: CATSEGTSNQPQHF. CDR3 DNA: TGTGCCACCAGTGAGGGGACCAGCAATCAGCCCCAGCATTTT.

This clonotype appeared many times. The V gene is TRBV7-6, the J gene TRBJ1-6, with D hard to call. CDR3 size: 15 residues. Deletions cut 5 bases from V and 4 bases from J, with 12 bases between. Germline CDR1 reads SGHVS; CDR2 reads FNYEAQ. The CDR3 region has the DNA TGTGCCAGCAGCCCTGACGGATTATATAATTCACCCCTCCACTTT. This translates into CASSPDGLYNSPLHF.

The rearrangement uses TRBV10-3 and TRBJ2-5, with 10 bases that match TRBD1. V was clipped by 9 bases and J by 3 bases; unmatched bases: 7. This CDR3 is 14 amino acids long. Germline values: CDR1 ENHRY, CDR2 SYGVKD. This CDR3 is CAISGTGEKETQYF. Here the CDR3 DNA reads TGTGCCATATCCGGGACAGGGGAAAAAGAGACCCAGTACTTC.

As for this clonotype: A much larger clone lies one base from this, so it may be a read error. The chain carries TRBV20-1 and TRBJ1-2, with D hard to call. Germline V lookup: CDR1 DFQATT, CDR2 SNEGSKA (reference sequence). CDR3 length: 15 residues. The V gene lost 5 bases and the J gene lost 5 bases, with 21 bases spanning the gap. The CDR3 DNA is TGCAGTGCTCCGGACGGGCTAAGTTTGGGATATGGCTACACCTTC. It is translated as CSAPDGLSLGYGYTF.

This clonotype occurred many times. The chain links TRBV24-1 to TRBJ2-7; D not certain. The CDR3 consists of 13 residues. Trimming removed 2 bases at V and 6 bases at J, with 10 bases between. Germline-derived CDR1 and CDR2 are KGHDR and SFDVKD. CDR3 in DNA: TGTGCCACCAGTGATTACTTAATGGCCGAGCAGTACTTC. Its translation: CATSDYLMAEQYF.

The chain recombines TRBV4-2 with TRBJ2-1; 9 nucleotides match TRBD2. This CDR3 is 16 amino acids long. Unmatched junction bases numbered 6, after V lost 1 base and J lost 5 bases. Germline V gene lookup returns CDR1 LGHNA and CDR2 YNFKEQ. The CDR3 DNA is TGTGCCAGCAGCCAAGCGGGCGGGAGGGCCGACAATGAGCAGTTCTTC. Translated, it gives CASSQAGGRADNEQFF.

The chain joins TRBV25-1 to TRBJ1-2; no definite D call. Trimming left V 1 base short and J 7 bases short, with 19 bases between. This CDR3 spans 16 amino acids. Germline CDR1 and CDR2: MGHDK and SYGVNS. The CDR3 coding sequence is TGTGCCAGCAGTGAATTCGGCCTAGGGCCGTCTTCTGGCTACACCTTC. As protein: CASSEFGLGPSSGYTF.

V gene TRBV12-5 combines with J gene TRBJ2-3; TRBD2 agrees at 11 bases. V lost 0 bases and J lost 5; bases outside the gene matches: 4. CDR1 LGHNT and CDR2 FRNRAP come from the germline V gene. The CDR3 is made up of 16 amino acids. This CDR3 is CASGLVLAGDVDTQYF. In nucleotides, the CDR3 is TGTGCTAGTGGTTTGGTACTAGCGGGAGATGTAGATACGCAGTATTTT.

This chain connects TRBV10-2 to TRBJ1-2, with TRBD1 matching over 9 bases. The CDR3 has 13 amino acids. Germline V CDR1 and CDR2: WSHSY, SAAADI. Trimming took 6 bases from V and 3 from J; bases not matched to a gene: 2. The CDR3 DNA sequence: TGCGCCAGCAGAAGGGACAGGGACTATGGCTACACCTTC. It translates to CASRRDRDYGYTF.

This clonotype was detected only a few times. This chain links TRBV28 with TRBJ1-1, with 7 bases matching TRBD1. The CDR3 consists of 14 residues. The V gene's germline CDR1 is MDHEN and CDR2 SYDVKM. After removal of 2 bases from V and 6 bases from J, the junction contained 6 bases not matched to a gene. The CDR3 DNA follows: TGTGCCAGCAGTTTACCCGGGACAGTGGCTGAAGCTTTCTTT. This gives the protein CASSLPGTVAEAFF.

This clonotype was seen a single time. The rearrangement joins TRBV29-1 to TRBJ1-2; the D is unclear. The CDR3 loop spans 11 amino acids. Germline V lookup: CDR1 SQVTM, CDR2 ANQGSEA. V dropped 8 bases and J dropped 6 bases, with 13 bases sitting between them. The CDR3 is CSCRTANGYTF. CDR3 in DNA: TGCAGCTGTCGTACGGCGAATGGCTACACCTTC.